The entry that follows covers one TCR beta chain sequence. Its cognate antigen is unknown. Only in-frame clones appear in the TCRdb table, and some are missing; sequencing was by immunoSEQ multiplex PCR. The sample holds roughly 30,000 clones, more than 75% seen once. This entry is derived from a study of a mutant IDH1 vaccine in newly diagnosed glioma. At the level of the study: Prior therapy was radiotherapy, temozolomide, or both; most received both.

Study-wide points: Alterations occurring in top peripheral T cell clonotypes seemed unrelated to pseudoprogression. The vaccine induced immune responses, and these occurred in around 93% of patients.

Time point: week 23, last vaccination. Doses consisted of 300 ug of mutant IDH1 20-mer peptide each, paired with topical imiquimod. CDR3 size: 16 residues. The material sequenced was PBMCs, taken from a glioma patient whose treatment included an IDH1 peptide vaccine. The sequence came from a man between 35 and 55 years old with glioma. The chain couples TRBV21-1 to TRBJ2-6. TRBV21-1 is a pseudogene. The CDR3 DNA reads TGTGCCAGCAGCAAAGGTGGGATCTCTGGGGCCAACGTCCTGACTTTC. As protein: CASSKGGISGANVLTF.